The 15 T cell receptor beta chains below all came from one sample that was sequenced in a study of T cell repertoires and HLA-DP antigens (dated by TCRdb to 2017 to 2018). The library was built by means of the immunoSEQ multiplex PCR assay. TCRdb retrieved this table from immuneACCESS and kept in-frame rearrangements only. Not all clones are present; in checked studies, unresolved V genes account for under half, and no reason is known for the remainder. This sample has fewer than 75,000 clones in its table, and 80% of those were observed once. The ten largest clones capture 1.5% to 2% of the sample. The antigens of these receptors remain unknown. Input material: CD4+ T cells from PBMCs. These receptors all come from a man aged 60-69 years in good health and CMV-seronegative.

This chain connects TRBV6-4 to TRBJ2-7, with TRBD2 identical over 8 bases. Germline lookup yields CDR1 MRHNA and CDR2 SNTAGT. The CDR3 sequence is 14 residues long. Losses at the gene ends were 11 bases for V and 6 bases for J; bases not matched to a gene: 15. CDR3 DNA: TGTGCCCCCCCTAGCGGGCCGGGACGCGGCGAGCAGTACGTC. This gives the protein CAPPSGPGRGEQYV.

V and J are TRBV6-1 and TRBJ2-5, with TRBD2 matching over 8 bases. CDR3 length: 16 residues. From germline, CDR1 is MNHNS and CDR2 SASEGT. Trimming took 2 bases from V and 5 from J; bases not matched to a gene: 10. CDR3 sequence: CASSEKWASGYETQYF. The CDR3 DNA follows: TGTGCCAGCAGTGAAAAGTGGGCTAGCGGGTACGAGACCCAGTACTTC.

The rearrangement uses TRBV9 and TRBJ1-6; perhaps TRBD1 as D (6 bases). Trimming removed 1 base at V and 5 bases at J, with 7 bases between. The CDR3 loop spans 14 amino acids. Germline CDR1 is SGDLS and CDR2 is YYNGEE. CDR3 sequence: CASSVRDNNSPLHF. DNA for the CDR3: TGTGCCAGCAGCGTAAGGGACAATAATTCACCCCTCCACTTT.

The V and J genes are TRBV5-6 and TRBJ2-3, with TRBD2 matching over 9 bases. The J segment lost 5 bases and the V segment lost 4 bases, leaving 17 bases of the junction unmatched. The length of the CDR3 is 18 residues. Germline lookup yields CDR1 SGHDT and CDR2 YYEEEE. CDR3 DNA: TGTGCCAGCAGCCCCGTGGCGGGAGGGCCATCGGGGGGAGATACGCAGTATTTT. Translation gives CASSPVAGGPSGGDTQYF.

The chain's CDR3 is CASSFLAGVWEQYV. The CDR3 nucleotides are TGTGCCAGCAGCTTCCTAGCGGGAGTATGGGAGCAGTACGTC. This chain links TRBV5-8 with TRBJ2-7; 10 nucleotides line up with TRBD2. CDR3 length: 14 amino acids. V was clipped by 2 bases and J by 7 bases; unmatched bases: 6. Germline CDR1 and CDR2: SGHTS and YDEGEE.

The chain is built from TRBV11-2 and TRBJ1-2, with D possibly TRBD1 on 5 matching bases. V lost 1 base and J 7 bases, leaving 13 bases between the germline ends. The V gene's germline CDR1 is SGHAT and CDR2 FQNNGV. This CDR3 is built from 14 residues. The CDR3 sequence is CASSLAGHAGGYTF. The CDR3 nucleotides read TGTGCCAGCAGCTTAGCCGGACACGCGGGTGGCTACACCTTC. The full variable domain, completed using reference TRBV11-2 and TRBJ1-2, is EAGVAQSPRYKIIEKRQSVAFWCNPISGHATLYWYQQILGQGPKLLIQFQNNGVVDDSQLPKDRFSAERLKGVDSTLKIQPAKLEDSAVYLCASSLAGHAGGYTFGSGTRLTVV.

This sequence joins TRBV6-5 and TRBJ1-5; no definite D call. V was shortened by 2 bases and J by 0 bases, with 2 bases between the two germline ends. In germline, CDR1 is MNHEY, CDR2 SVGAGI. This CDR3 contains 13 residues. The CDR3 sequence is CASSYGSNQPQHF. CDR3 nucleotide sequence: TGTGCCAGCAGTTACGGTAGCAATCAGCCCCAGCATTTT.

This clone was counted once. J is TRBJ2-7 and V is TRBV10-3, with a tentative D call TRBD2 (5 bases). This CDR3 is 14 amino acids long. Germline V CDR1 and CDR2: ENHRY, SYGVKD. The V gene lost 0 bases and the J gene lost 6 bases, with 12 bases spanning the gap. The CDR3 region has the DNA TGTGCCATCAGTGAGTCAACCGCCGGAGGCGAGCAGTACTTC. Protein: CAISESTAGGEQYF.

This rearrangement joins TRBV10-3 to TRBJ1-1; unclear D gene. This CDR3 comprises 13 residues. V shed 7 bases and J shed 5 bases, with 14 bases lying between them. Germline CDR1 ENHRY, CDR2 SYGVKD. The CDR3 DNA reads as TGTGCCATCACGGGGATGTTAGAGACTGAAGCTTTCTTT. Residues: CAITGMLETEAFF.

The table lists this clone with a few counts. The chain links TRBV6-5 to TRBJ1-6, with D hard to call. Germline assignment: CDR1 MNHEY and CDR2 SVGAGI. The CDR3 is 14 residues long. The V and J ends lost 7 bases and 10 bases respectively, with 17 bases between them. The CDR3, as DNA: TGTGCCAGCACCGCGGCCCGTCCGAGCTCACCCCTCCACTTT. Its protein is CASTAARPSSPLHF.

The chain couples TRBV2 to TRBJ1-3; D is ambiguous. V lost 6 bases and J 0 bases, leaving 15 bases between the germline ends. Germline assignment: CDR1 SNHLY and CDR2 FYNNEI. The CDR3 has 16 residues. This chain's CDR3 is CASREVTGSSGNTIYF. The CDR3 nucleotides read TGTGCCAGCAGGGAGGTGACGGGGAGCTCTGGAAACACCATATATTTT.

V is TRBV10-3 and J is TRBJ1-2; TRBD1 might be the D (5 bases). Germline V gene data show CDR1 as ENHRY and CDR2 as SYGVKD. The V end was cut by 0 bases, the J end by 2 bases, with 10 bases between. CDR3 length equals 15 residues. The CDR3 here is CAISESRGLNYGYTF. The CDR3 DNA reads as TGTGCCATCAGTGAGTCTAGGGGACTGAACTATGGCTACACCTTC.

V usage is TRBV27 and J usage is TRBJ1-4; 7 bases align to TRBD1. The junction had 14 bases not matched to a gene; V was cut back by 5 bases and J by 2 bases. Looked up from germline, CDR1 is MNHEY and CDR2 is SMNVEV (reference sequence). The CDR3 totals 18 residues. The DNA for the CDR3 is TGTGCCAGCAGTCCCTTGACAGGGACGGGAGGCACTAATGAAAAACTGTTTTTT. It is translated as CASSPLTGTGGTNEKLFF.

This clone has only a few counts. This chain joins TRBV14 and TRBJ2-7; 7 nucleotides match TRBD2. Germline V gene data show CDR1 as SGHDN and CDR2 as FVKESK. This CDR3 has 13 amino acids. The CDR3 nucleotides read TGTGCCAGCAGCCAAGAAAGAAGCGGGGCCATGACCGTC. Translated: CASSQERSGAMTV.

Only one count was recorded for this clone. The rearrangement uses TRBV19 and TRBJ1-2; no firm D call. Trimming left V 3 bases short and J 7 bases short, with 12 bases between. The length of the CDR3 is 13 residues. The germline V gene encodes CDR1 LNHDA and CDR2 SQIVND (reference sequence). The CDR3 reads CASSIQAHSGYTF. The DNA of the CDR3 is TGTGCCAGTAGTATCCAGGCCCATAGTGGCTACACCTTC.